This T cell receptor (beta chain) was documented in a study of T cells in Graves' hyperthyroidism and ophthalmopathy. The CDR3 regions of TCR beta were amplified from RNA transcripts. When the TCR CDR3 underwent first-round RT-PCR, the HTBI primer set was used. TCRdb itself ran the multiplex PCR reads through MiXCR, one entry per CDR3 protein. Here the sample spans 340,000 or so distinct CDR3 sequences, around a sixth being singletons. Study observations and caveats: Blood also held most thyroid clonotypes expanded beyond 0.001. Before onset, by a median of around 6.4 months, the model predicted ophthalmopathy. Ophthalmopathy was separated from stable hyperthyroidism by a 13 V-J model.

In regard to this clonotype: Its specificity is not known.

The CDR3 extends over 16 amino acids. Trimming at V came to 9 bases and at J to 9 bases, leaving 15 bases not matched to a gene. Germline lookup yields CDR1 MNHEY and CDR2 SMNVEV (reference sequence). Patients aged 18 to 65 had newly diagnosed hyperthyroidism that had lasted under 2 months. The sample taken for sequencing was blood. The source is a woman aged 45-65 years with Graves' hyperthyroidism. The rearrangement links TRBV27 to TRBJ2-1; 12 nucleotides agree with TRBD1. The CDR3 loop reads CASKPGQGARSSEQFF. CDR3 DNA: TGTGCCAGTAAACCGGGACAGGGGGCGCGATCAAGTGAGCAGTTCTTC.